This T cell receptor beta chain appears in the sequencing data of a study of blood T cell repertoires in COVID-19. Study overall: The United States, Italy and Spain supplied acute and convalescent COVID-19 samples. Nucleic acid was either cDNA or gDNA, and it came from T cells, B-cell-depleted T cells, or PBMCs.

V was cut by 1 base and J by 2 bases, with 13 bases left in between. Germline V gives CDR1 SGHNT, CDR2 YENEEA. CDR3 length equals 16 residues. In the original processing: Nucleated cell number was recorded as an estimate derived from reference gene primer amplification. Generated by immunoSEQ multiplex PCR, the TCRdb table keeps only in-frame clones and is missing some. Clone size and the V and J calls come from that table; the DNA yielded D and trimming. This repertoire shows around 95,000 clones, 81% found once; its top ten account for approximately 12%. This clone is a singleton in its sample. Sequenced sample: peripheral blood. The chain joins TRBV11-3 to TRBJ2-3; maybe TRBD2 (7 bases). The receptor comes from an elderly woman with acute or convalescent COVID-19. CDR3 nucleotide sequence: TGTGCCAGCAGCTTAGGGGTCGGGGGGCCCACAGATACGCAGTATTTT. It translates to CASSLGVGGPTDTQYF.